This TCR beta chain derives from a study of shared clonotypes between healthy human individuals. The germline gives CDR1 SNHLY, CDR2 FYNNEI. V lost 8 bases to trimming and J lost 7 bases, with 15 bases between them. The CDR3 runs 12 residues. Generated by immunoSEQ multiplex PCR, the TCRdb table keeps only in-frame clones and is missing some. There are about 2.4 million clones in the sample; 93% occur only once, and 0.36% lies in the top ten. The TCR sequence derives from a man younger than 35 in good health. Some clones in this sample may be carry-over from other donors' samples. The chain carries TRBV2 and TRBJ2-7, with D perhaps TRBD1 (5 bases). Sequencing was done on a sample of naive CD4+ T cells from PBMCs. Subset noted: CD45RA+ positively selected. CDR3 residues: CASRTGAPEQYF. As DNA, the CDR3 is TGTGCCAGCCGAACTGGGGCTCCGGAGCAGTACTTC.